This T cell receptor (beta chain) is drawn from a study of response to subunit inactivated influenza vaccine. Broader study findings: Each seasonal influenza vaccination, the authors suggested, recruits few new T cells.

To note about this clonotype: Its specificity is unknown.

MiXCR was run by TCRdb on the RT-PCR reads, yielding one entry per CDR3 protein. The table has roughly 460,000 distinct CDR3 sequences, approximately 11% seen once; the top ten hold roughly 12%. Germline V gene data show CDR1 as SGHAT and CDR2 as FQNNGV. The CDR3 runs to 15 residues. V shed 5 bases and J shed 2 bases, with 14 bases lying between them. The TCR sequence derives from a man between 45 and 60 years old who received an inactivated influenza vaccine. Sample: PBMCs from blood, taken more than 35 days after vaccination. This sequence joins TRBV11-2 and TRBJ2-3; either TRBD1 or TRBD2 may supply D (6 bases each). CDR3 sequence reads: CASSGGTLDTDTQYF. In DNA form, the CDR3 reads TGTGCCAGCAGCGGGGGGACACTCGACACAGATACGCAGTATTTT.